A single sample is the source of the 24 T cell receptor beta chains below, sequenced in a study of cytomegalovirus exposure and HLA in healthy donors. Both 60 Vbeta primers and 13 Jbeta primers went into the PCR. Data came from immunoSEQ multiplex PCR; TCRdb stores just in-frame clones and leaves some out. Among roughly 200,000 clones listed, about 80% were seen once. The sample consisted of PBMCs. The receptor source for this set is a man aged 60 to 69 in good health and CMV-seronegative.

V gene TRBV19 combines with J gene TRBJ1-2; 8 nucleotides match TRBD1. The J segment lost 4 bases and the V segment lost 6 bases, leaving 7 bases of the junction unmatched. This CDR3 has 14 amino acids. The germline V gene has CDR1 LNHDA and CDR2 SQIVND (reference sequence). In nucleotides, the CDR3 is TGTGCCAGTAGCCCTGGGACAGGTAGCTATGGCTACACCTTC. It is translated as CASSPGTGSYGYTF.

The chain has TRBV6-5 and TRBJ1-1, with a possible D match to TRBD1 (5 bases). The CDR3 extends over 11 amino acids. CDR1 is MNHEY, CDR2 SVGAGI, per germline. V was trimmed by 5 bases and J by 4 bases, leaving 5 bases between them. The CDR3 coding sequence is TGTGCCAGCAGTCAGGGCACTGAAGCTTTCTTT. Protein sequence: CASSQGTEAFF.

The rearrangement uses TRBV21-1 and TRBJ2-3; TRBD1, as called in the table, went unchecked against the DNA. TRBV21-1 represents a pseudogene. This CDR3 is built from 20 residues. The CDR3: CASSKGEIYRGPPKADTQYF. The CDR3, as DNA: TGTGCCAGCAGCAAAGGGGAAATCTACAGGGGTCCACCCAAGGCAGATACGCAGTATTTT.

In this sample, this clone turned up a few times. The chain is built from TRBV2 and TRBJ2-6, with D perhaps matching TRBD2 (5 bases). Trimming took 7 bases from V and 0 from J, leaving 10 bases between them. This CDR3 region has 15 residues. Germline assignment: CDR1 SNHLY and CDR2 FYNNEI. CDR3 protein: CASKVGSSGANVLTF. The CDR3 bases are TGTGCCAGCAAAGTTGGGAGCTCTGGGGCCAACGTCCTGACTTTC.

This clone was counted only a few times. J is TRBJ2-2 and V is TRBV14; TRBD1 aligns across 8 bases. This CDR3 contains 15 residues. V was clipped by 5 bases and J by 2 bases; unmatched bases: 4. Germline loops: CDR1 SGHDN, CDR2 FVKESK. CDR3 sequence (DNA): TGTGCCAGCAGCATTGGGACAGGCAACACCGGGGAGCTGTTTTTT. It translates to CASSIGTGNTGELFF.

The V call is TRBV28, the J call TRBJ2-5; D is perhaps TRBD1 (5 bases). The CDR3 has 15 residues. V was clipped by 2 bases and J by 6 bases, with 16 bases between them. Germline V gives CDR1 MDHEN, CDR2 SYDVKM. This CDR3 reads CASSLVRVDLKTQYF. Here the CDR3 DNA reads TGTGCCAGCAGTTTAGTCAGGGTGGACCTGAAGACCCAGTACTTC.

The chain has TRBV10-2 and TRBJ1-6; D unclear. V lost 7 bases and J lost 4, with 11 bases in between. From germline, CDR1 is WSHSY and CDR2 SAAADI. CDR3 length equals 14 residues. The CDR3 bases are TGCGCCAGCAAGGCGGAGATGTATAATTCACCCCTCCACTTT. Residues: CASKAEMYNSPLHF.

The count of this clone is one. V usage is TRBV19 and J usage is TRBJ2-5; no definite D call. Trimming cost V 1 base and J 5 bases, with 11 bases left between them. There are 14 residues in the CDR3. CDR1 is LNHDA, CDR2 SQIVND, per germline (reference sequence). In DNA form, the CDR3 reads TGTGCCAGTAGTATAGCTTTGGGCGCGGAGACCCAGTACTTC. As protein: CASSIALGAETQYF.

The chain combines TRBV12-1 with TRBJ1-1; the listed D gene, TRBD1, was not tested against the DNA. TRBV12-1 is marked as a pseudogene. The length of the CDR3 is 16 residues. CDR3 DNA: TGTGCCAGCAGCCCGCGACAGGGTTACTCTACTACTGAAGCTTTCTTT. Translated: CASSPRQGYSTTEAFF.

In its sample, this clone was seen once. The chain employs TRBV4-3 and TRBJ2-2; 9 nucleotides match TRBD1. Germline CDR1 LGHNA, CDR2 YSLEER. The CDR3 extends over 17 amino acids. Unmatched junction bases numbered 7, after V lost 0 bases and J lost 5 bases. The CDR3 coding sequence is TGCGCCAGCAGCCAAGATCGACAGGGGGTAAGGACCGGGGAGCTGTTTTTT. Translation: CASSQDRQGVRTGELFF.

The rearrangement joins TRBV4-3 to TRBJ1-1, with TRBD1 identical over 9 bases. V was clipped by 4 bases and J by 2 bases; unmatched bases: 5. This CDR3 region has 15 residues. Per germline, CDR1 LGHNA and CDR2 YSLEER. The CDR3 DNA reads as TGCGCCAGCAGCCCTGAGACAGGGGGTAACACTGAAGCTTTCTTT. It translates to CASSPETGGNTEAFF.

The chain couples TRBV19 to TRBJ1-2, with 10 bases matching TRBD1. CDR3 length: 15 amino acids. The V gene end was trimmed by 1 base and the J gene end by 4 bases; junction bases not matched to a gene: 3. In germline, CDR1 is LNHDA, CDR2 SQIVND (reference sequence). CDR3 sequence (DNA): TGTGCCAGTAGTATAGCGACAGGGGGCGTCTATGGCTACACCTTC. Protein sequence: CASSIATGGVYGYTF.

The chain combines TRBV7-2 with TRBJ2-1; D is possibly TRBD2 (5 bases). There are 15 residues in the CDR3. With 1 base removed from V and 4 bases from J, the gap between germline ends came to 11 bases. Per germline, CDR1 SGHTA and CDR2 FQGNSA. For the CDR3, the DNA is TGTGCCAGCAGCTTAGTGGGAGAGATATACAATGAGCAGTTCTTC. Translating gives CASSLVGEIYNEQFF.

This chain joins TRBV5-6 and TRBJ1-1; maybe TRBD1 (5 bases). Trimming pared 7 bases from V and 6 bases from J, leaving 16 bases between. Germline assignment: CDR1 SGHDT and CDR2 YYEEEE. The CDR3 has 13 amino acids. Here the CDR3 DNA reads TGTGCCAGCGTCCACCAGGGTGGCGCTGAAGCTTTCTTT. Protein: CASVHQGGAEAFF. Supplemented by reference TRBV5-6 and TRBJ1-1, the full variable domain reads DAGVTQSPTHLIKTRGQQVTLRCSPKSGHDTVSWYQQALGQGPQFIFQYYEEEERQRGNFPDRFSGHQFPNYSSELNVNALLLGDSALYLCASVHQGGAEAFFGQGTRLTVV.

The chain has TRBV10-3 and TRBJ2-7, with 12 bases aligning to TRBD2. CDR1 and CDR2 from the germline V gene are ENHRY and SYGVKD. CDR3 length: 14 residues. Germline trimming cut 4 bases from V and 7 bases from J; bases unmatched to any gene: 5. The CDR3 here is CAISATSGGLEQYF. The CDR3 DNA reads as TGTGCCATCAGTGCGACTAGCGGGGGCCTGGAGCAGTACTTC.

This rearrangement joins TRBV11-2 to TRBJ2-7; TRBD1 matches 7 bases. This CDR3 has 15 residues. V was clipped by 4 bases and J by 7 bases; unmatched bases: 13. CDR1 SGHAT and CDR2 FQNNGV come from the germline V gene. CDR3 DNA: TGTGCCAGCAGCTCTAGCCGGGACAGAGGCATGGAGCAGTACTTC. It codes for CASSSSRDRGMEQYF.

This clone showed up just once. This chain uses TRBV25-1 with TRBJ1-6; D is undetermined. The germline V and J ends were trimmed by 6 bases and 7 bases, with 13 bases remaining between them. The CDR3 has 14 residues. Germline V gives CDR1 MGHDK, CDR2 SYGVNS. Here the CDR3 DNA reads TGTGCCAGCAGGAGCCGGGATGGGAATTCACCCCTCCACTTT. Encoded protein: CASRSRDGNSPLHF.

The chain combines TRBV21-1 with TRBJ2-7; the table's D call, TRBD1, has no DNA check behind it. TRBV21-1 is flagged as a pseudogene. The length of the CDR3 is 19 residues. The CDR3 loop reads CASSSESTGGCYLYHEQYF. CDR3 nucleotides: TGTGCCAGCAGCTCTGAGTCCACAGGGGGCTGCTATCTGTATCACGAGCAGTACTTC.

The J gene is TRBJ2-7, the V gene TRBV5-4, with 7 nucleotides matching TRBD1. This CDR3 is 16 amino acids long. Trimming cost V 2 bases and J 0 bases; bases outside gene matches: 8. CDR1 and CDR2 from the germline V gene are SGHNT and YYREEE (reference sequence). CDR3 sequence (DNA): TGTGCCAGCAGCTTAATGGGACAGTTAATCTCCTACGAGCAGTACTTC. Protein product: CASSLMGQLISYEQYF.

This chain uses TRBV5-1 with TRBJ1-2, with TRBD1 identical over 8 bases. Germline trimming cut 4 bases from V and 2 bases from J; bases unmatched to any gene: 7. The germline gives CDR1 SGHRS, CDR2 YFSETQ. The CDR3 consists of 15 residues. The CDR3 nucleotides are TGCGCCAGCAGCGCCACAGGGGGTCCAAACTATGGCTACACCTTC. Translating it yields CASSATGGPNYGYTF.

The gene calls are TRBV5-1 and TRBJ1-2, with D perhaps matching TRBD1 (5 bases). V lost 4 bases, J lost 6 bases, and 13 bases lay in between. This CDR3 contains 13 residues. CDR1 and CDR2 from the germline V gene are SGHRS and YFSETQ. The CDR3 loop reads CASSPFPGNGYTF. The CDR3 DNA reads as TGCGCCAGCAGCCCCTTCCCAGGGAATGGCTACACCTTC.

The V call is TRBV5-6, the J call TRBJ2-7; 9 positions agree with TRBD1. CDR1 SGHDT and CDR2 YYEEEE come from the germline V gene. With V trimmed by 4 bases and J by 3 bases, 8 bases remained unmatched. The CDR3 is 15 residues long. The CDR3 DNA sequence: TGTGCCAGCAGCCCGATACAGGGGGCGGGCTACGAGCAGTACTTC. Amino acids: CASSPIQGAGYEQYF.

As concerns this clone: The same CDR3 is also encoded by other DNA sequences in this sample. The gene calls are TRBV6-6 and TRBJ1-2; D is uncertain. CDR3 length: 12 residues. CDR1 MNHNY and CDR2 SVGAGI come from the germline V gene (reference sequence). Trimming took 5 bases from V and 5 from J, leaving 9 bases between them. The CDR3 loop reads CASSPTEYGYTF. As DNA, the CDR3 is TGTGCCAGCAGTCCCACAGAGTATGGCTACACCTTC.

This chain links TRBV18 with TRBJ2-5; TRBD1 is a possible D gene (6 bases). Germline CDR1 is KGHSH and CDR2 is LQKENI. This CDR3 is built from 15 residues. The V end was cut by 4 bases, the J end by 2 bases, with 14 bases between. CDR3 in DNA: TGTGCCAGCTCACGCGACGAGGGGGTTCAAGAGACCCAGTACTTC. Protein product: CASSRDEGVQETQYF. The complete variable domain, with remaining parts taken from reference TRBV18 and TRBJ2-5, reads NAGVMQNPRHLVRRRGQEARLRCSPMKGHSHVYWYRQLPEEGLKFMVYLQKENIIDESGMPKERFSAEFPKEGPSILRIQQVVRGDSAAYFCASSRDEGVQETQYFGPGTRLLVL.